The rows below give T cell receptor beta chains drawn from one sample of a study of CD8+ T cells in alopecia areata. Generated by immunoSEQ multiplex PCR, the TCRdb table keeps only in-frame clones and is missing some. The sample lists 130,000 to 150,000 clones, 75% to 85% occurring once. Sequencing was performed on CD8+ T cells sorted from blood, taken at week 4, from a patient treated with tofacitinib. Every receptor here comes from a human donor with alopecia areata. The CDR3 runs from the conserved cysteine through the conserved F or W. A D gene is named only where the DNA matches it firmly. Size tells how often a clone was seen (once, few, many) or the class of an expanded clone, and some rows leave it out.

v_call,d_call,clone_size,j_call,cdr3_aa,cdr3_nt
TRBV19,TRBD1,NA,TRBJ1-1,CASTLTGDATEAFF,TGTGCCAGTACCCTAACAGGGGACGCGACTGAAGCTTTCTTT
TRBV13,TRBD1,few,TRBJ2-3,CASSSGDRSTDTQYF,TGTGCCAGCAGCAGTGGGGACAGAAGCACAGATACGCAGTATTTT
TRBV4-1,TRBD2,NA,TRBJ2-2,CASSPLTSGSTGELFF,TGCGCCAGCAGCCCCCTGACTAGCGGTAGCACCGGGGAGCTGTTTTTT
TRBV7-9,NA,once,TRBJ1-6,CASSLDDSPLHF,TGTGCCAGCAGCTTAGACGATTCACCCCTCCACTTT
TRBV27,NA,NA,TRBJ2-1,CASSLRGPSSYNEQFF,TGTGCCAGCAGTTTACGCGGGCCGAGCTCCTACAATGAGCAGTTCTTC
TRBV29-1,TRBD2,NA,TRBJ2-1,CSARTSSYNEQFF,TGCAGCGCCCGGACTAGCTCCTACAATGAGCAGTTCTTC
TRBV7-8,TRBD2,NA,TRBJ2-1,CASNLAGAYNEQFF,TGTGCCAGCAACCTAGCGGGGGCCTACAATGAGCAGTTCTTC
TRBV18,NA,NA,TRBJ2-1,CASSPLIGEAINEQFF,TGTGCCAGCTCACCTCTTATCGGGGAAGCCATCAATGAGCAGTTCTTC
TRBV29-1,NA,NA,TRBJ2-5,CSVGQRETQYF,TGCAGCGTCGGACAGAGAGAGACCCAGTACTTC
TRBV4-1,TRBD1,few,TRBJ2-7,CASSQGQGSYEQYF,TGCGCCAGCAGCCAAGGACAGGGATCCTACGAGCAGTACTTC
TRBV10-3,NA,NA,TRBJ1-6,CAISDPKQVSPLHF,TGTGCCATCAGTGACCCAAAACAGGTTTCACCCCTCCACTTT
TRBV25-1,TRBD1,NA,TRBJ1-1,CASSVGQGKAFF,TGTGCCAGCAGTGTGGGACAGGGGAAAGCTTTCTTT
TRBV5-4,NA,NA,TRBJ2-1,CASSGSGSYNEQFF,TGTGCCAGCTCAGGTAGCGGCTCCTACAATGAGCAGTTCTTC
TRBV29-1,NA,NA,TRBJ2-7,CSVEVDNSYEQYF,TGCAGCGTTGAAGTCGACAACTCCTACGAGCAGTACTTC
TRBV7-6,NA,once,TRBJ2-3,CASSLGPADTQYF,TGTGCCAGCAGCTTAGGGCCCGCAGATACGCAGTATTTT
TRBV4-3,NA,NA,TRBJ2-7,CASSQDRERAYEQYF,TGCGCCAGCAGCCAAGACCGAGAGCGGGCCTACGAGCAGTACTTC
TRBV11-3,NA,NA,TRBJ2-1,CASSLEIMDNYNEQFF,TGTGCCAGCAGCTTAGAGATCATGGACAATTACAATGAGCAGTTCTTC
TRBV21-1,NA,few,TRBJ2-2,CASRRRGDEANTGELFF,TGTGCCAGCAGAAGGAGAGGGGACGAGGCGAACACCGGGGAGCTGTTTTTT
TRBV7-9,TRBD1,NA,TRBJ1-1,CASSPVPGQGFTEAFF,TGTGCCAGCAGCCCGGTCCCGGGACAGGGATTCACTGAAGCTTTCTTT
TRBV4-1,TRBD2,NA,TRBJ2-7,CASSQTSGGALEQYF,TGCGCCAGCAGCCAAACTAGCGGGGGGGCCCTCGAGCAGTACTTC
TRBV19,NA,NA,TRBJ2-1,CASSLGGPYNEQFF,TGTGCCAGTTCCCTCGGGGGTCCCTACAATGAGCAGTTCTTC
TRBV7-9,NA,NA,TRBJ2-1,CASSLNGYEQFF,TGTGCCAGCAGCTTAAACGGGTATGAGCAGTTCTTC
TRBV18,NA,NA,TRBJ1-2,CASAETVLYGYTF,TGTGCCAGCGCCGAAACTGTTCTGTATGGCTACACCTTC
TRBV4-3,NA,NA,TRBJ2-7,CASSQTARGRGTYEQYF,TGCGCCAGCAGCCAGACGGCGCGGGGCCGGGGGACCTACGAGCAGTACTTC
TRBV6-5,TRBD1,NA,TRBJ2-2,CASSQQGTGELFF,TGTGCCAGCAGTCAACAGGGGACCGGGGAGCTGTTTTTT
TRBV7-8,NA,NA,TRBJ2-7,CASSPRSYEQYF,TGTGCCAGCAGCCCGCGGAGCTACGAGCAGTACTTC
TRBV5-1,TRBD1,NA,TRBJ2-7,CASSWTRTGSSHEQYF,TGCGCCAGCAGCTGGACCCGGACAGGTAGTTCCCACGAGCAGTACTTC
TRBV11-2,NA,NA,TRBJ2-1,CASSLAGRPEQFF,TGTGCCAGCAGCTTAGCCGGCAGGCCTGAGCAGTTCTTC
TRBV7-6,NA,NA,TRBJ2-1,CASSLRLTGSHNEQFF,TGTGCCAGCAGCTTAAGACTAACAGGTTCACACAATGAGCAGTTCTTC
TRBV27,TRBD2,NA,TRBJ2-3,CASTPSGGAARVYF,TGTGCCAGCACACCCAGCGGGGGGGCCGCTAGGGTTTATTTT
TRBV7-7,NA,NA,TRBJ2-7,CASSSPSSVPYEQYF,TGTGCTAGCAGCTCCCCCTCAAGCGTACCCTACGAGCAGTACTTC
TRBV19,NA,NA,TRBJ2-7,CVSTGEESYEQYF,TGTGTCTCCACAGGGGAGGAGTCCTACGAGCAGTACTTC
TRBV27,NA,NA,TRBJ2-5,CASSSVGRQETQYF,TGTGCCAGCAGTTCTGTAGGTCGCCAAGAGACCCAGTACTTC
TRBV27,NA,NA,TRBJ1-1,CASSFGHLTNTEAFF,TGTGCCAGCAGTTTCGGCCATCTAACCAACACTGAAGCTTTCTTT
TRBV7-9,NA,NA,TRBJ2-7,CASSPGAYEQYF,TGTGCCAGCAGCCCGGGGGCGTACGAGCAGTACTTC
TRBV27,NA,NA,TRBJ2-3,CASRPRGGGAKDTQYF,TGTGCCAGCAGGCCCCGAGGTGGGGGGGCAAAAGATACGCAGTATTTT
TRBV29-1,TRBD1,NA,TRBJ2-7,CSVGTGGVEQYF,TGCAGCGTCGGGACAGGGGGCGTCGAGCAGTACTTC
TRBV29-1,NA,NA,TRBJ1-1,CSVVGGSGTEAFF,TGCAGCGTTGTGGGGGGCTCGGGCACTGAAGCTTTCTTT
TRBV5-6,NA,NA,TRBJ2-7,CASSSIYEQYF,TGTGCCAGCAGCTCTATCTACGAGCAGTACTTC
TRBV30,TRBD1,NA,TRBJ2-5,CACPGTGGGETQYF,TGTGCCTGCCCCGGGACAGGGGGTGGTGAGACCCAGTACTTC
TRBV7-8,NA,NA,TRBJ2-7,CASSLIDRFYEQYF,TGTGCCAGCAGCTTAATCGACAGATTCTACGAGCAGTACTTC
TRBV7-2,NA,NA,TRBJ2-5,CASSYQSWGQETQYF,TGTGCCAGCAGTTACCAGAGCTGGGGCCAAGAGACCCAGTACTTC
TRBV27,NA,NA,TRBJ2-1,CASTWAGADFSSYNEQFF,TGTGCCAGCACCTGGGCGGGGGCCGACTTTAGCTCCTACAATGAGCAGTTCTTC
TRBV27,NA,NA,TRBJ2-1,CASSLSPRFSYNEQFF,TGTGCCAGCAGTTTATCTCCGCGGTTCTCCTACAATGAGCAGTTCTTC
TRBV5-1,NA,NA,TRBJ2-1,CASSGTGTWLNEQFF,TGCGCCAGCAGCGGAACCGGGACTTGGCTCAATGAGCAGTTCTTC
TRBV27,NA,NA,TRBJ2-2,CASSLSVGELFF,TGTGCCAGCAGTTTATCTGTCGGGGAGCTGTTTTTT
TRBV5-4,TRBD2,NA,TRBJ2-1,CASSLTSGGYNEQFF,TGTGCCAGCAGCTTGACTAGCGGGGGGTACAATGAGCAGTTCTTC